This T cell receptor (beta chain) came from a study of control samples from healthy donors and cancer patients. Assay: immunoSEQ multiplex PCR; the TCRdb copy retains only in-frame clones and omits some. The data show about 180,000 clones, around 90% seen once. With 1 base removed from V and 6 bases from J, the gap between germline ends came to 6 bases. CDR3 length: 13 amino acids. CDR1 and CDR2 from the germline V gene are LGHDT and YNNKEL (reference sequence). Sample: blood. This chain uses TRBV3-1 (or the pseudogene TRBV3-2) with TRBJ2-2; D ambiguous. The TCR was taken from a woman in her fifties or sixties in good health. CDR3 coding DNA: TGTGCCAGCAGCCAAGGGACGGCCGGGGAGCTGTTTTTT. Translation gives CASSQGTAGELFF.